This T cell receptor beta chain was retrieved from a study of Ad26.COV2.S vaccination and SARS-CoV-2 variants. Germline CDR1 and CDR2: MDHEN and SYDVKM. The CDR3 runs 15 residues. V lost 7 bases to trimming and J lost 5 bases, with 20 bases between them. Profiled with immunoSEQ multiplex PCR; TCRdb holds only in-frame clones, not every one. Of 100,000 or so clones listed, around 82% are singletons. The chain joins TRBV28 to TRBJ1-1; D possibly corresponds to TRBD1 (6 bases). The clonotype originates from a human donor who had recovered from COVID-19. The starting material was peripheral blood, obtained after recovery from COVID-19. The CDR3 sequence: CASTSTGGGLTEAFF. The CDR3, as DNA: TGTGCCAGCACCTCGACAGGCGGAGGGTTGACTGAAGCTTTCTTT. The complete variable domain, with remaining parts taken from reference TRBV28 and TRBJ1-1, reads DVKVTQSSRYLVKRTGEKVFLECVQDMDHENMFWYRQDPGLGLRLIYFSYDVKMKEKGDIPEGYSVSREKKERFSLILESASTNQTSMYLCASTSTGGGLTEAFFGQGTRLTVV.